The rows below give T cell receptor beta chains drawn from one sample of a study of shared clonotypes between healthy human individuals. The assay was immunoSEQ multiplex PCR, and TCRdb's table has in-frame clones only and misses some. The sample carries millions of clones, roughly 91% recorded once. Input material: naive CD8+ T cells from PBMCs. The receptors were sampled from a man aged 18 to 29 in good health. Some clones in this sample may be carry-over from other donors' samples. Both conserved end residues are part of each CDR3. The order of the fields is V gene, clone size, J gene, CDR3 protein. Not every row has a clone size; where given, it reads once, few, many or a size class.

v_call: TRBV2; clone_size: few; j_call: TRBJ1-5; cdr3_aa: CASSEMSEYSNQPQHF
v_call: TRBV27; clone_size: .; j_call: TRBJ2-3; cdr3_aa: CASSLSRAAVPDTQYF
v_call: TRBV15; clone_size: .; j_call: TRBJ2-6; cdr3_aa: CATSRDLIGVAGANVLTF
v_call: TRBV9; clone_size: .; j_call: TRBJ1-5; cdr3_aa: CASSVWDRSNQPQHF
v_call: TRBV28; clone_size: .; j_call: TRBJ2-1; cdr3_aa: CASSFGPMNNEQFF
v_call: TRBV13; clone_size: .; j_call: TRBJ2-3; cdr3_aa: CASSHLLTGSNTDTQYF
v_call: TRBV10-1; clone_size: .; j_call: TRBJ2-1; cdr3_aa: CASSESGLGNEQFF
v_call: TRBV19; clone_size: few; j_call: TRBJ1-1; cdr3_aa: CASSIWGNTEAFF
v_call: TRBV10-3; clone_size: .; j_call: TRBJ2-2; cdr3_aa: CAIIDSGTGELFF
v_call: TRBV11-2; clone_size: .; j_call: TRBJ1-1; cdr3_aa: CASSLGPGSNTEAFF
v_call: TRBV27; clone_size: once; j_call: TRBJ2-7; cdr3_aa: CASSLSGREGRYEQYF
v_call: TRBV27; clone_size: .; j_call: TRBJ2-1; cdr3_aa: CASRLAGGYNEQFF
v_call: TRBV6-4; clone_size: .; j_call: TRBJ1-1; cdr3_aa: CASSAELPNTEAFF
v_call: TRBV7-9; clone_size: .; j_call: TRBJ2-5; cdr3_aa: CASSYSQETQYF
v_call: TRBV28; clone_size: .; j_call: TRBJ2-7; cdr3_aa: CASSLLRAALSYEQYF
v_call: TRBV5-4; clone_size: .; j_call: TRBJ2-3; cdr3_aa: CASTPWRERGTDTQYF
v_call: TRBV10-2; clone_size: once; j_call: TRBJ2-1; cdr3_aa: CASSEQGWASGYNEQFF
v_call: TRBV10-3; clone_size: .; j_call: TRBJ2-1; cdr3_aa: CAIKAGGPIDEQFF
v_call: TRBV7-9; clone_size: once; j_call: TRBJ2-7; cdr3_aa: CASSDRDGSYEQYF
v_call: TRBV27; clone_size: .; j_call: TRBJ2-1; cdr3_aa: CASSPTDRDYNEQFF
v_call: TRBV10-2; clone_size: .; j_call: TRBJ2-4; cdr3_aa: CASSESPHSIAKNIQYF
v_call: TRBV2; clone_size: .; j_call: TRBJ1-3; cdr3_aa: CASSEVGTASSSGNTIYF
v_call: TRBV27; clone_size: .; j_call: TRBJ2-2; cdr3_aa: CASQSGTGVTGELFF
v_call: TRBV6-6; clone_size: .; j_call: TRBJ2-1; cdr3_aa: CASSPPEGVGYNEQFF
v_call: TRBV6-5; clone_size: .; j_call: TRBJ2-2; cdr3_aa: CASKKEGRGSGELFF
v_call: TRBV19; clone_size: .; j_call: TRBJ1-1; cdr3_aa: CASSIMVNTEAFF
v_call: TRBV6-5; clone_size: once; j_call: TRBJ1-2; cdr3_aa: CASSYSLGTHGYTF
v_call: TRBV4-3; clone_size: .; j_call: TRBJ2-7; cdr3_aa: CASSQDTSYEQYF
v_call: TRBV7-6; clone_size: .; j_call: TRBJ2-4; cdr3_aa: CASSLFPSGVIKNIQYF
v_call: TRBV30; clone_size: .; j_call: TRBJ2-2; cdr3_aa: CAWSGRQGAAPGELFF
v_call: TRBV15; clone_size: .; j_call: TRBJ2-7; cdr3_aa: CATSQGSGHAYEQYF
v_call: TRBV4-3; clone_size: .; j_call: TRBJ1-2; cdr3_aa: CASSQHSGVPWGYTF
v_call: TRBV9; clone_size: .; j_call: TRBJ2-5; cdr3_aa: CASSVAGSKETQYF
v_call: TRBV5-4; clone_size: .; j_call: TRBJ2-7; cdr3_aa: CASSFLGGSREQYF
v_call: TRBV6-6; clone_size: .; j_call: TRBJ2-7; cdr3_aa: CASSYGGQAYEQYF
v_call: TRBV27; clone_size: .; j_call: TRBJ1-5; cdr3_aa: CASSLLGRDGNQPQHF
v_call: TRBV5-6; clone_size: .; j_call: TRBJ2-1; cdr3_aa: CASSLGQVNEQFF
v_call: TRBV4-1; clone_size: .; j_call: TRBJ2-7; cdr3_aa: CASSQVSGRGYEQYF
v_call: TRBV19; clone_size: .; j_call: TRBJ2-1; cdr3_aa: CASSMIATDEQFF
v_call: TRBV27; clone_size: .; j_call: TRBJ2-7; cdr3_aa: CASSLVSGQGPYEQYF
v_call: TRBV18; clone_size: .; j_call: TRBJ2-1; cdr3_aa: CASSPPDAYNEQFF
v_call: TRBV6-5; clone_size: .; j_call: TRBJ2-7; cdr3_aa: CASMQGPYEQYF
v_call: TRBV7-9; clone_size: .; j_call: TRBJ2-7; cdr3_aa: CASSLADFSPFEQYF
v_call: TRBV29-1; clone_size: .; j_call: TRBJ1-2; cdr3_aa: CSVEGLQGWDYGYTF
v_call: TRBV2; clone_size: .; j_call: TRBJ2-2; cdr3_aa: CASTRLAVFTGELFF
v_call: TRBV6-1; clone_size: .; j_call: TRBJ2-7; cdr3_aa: CASSATGSSYEQYF
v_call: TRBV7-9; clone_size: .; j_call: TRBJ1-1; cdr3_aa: CASSFARNTEAFF
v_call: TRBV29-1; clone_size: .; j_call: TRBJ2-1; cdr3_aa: CSVVNSSYNEQFF
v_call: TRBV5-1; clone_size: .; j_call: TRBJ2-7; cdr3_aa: CASSLGRGGPYEQYF
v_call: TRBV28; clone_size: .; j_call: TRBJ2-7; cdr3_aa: CASSWVAGTYEQYF
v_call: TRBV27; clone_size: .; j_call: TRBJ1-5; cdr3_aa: CASTSTGGGQPQHF
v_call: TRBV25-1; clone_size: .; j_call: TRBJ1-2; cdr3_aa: CASSVGTGDGYTF
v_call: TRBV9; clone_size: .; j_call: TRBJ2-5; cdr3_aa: CASSPRGTGGIRETQYF
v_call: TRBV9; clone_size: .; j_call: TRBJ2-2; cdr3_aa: CASRGTGELFF
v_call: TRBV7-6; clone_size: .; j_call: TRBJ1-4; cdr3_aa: CASSTRQGGTNEKLFF